This is a list of T cell receptor beta chains from one sample in a study of T cell responses to AZD1222 COVID-19 vaccine. Method: immunoSEQ multiplex PCR; TCRdb's copy keeps in-frame clones and lacks some. The sample shows 100,000 to 150,000 clones, around 87% of them seen only once. Sequencing used peripheral blood, obtained on day 0 of AZD1222 vaccination. The receptors here all came from an adult in good health. Both conserved end residues are part of each CDR3. Fields, in order: clone size, D gene, J gene, V gene, CDR3 protein, CDR3 DNA. The D gene is left open where the match is weak. Only some rows state a clone size, as once, few, many or a class for expanded clones.

clone size: few
D gene: TRBD1
J gene: TRBJ1-2
V gene: TRBV5-4
CDR3 protein: CASSLGTGALYGYTF
CDR3 DNA: TGTGCCAGCAGCTTGGGGACAGGGGCCCTCTATGGCTACACCTTC

clone size: -
D gene: TRBD1
J gene: TRBJ1-2
V gene: TRBV5-1
CDR3 protein: CASSLDRGFYGYTF
CDR3 DNA: TGCGCCAGCAGCTTGGACAGGGGATTCTATGGCTACACCTTC

clone size: -
D gene: -
J gene: TRBJ2-1
V gene: TRBV12-3/TRBV12-4
CDR3 protein: CASKREREQFF
CDR3 DNA: TGTGCCAGCAAAAGAGAGCGGGAGCAGTTCTTC

clone size: few
D gene: -
J gene: TRBJ1-5
V gene: TRBV27
CDR3 protein: CASRVRQPQHF
CDR3 DNA: TGTGCCAGCAGGGTCCGTCAGCCCCAGCATTTT

clone size: few
D gene: TRBD1
J gene: TRBJ2-7
V gene: TRBV28
CDR3 protein: CASSRQGGTYEQYF
CDR3 DNA: TGTGCCAGCAGTCGACAGGGGGGCACCTACGAGCAGTACTTC

clone size: -
D gene: TRBD1
J gene: TRBJ1-2
V gene: TRBV11-2
CDR3 protein: CASSATGGASSGYTF
CDR3 DNA: TGTGCCAGCAGCGCGACAGGGGGCGCATCCTCTGGCTACACCTTC

clone size: -
D gene: -
J gene: TRBJ1-4
V gene: TRBV7-5
CDR3 protein: CARPQGALATNEKLFF
CDR3 DNA: TGTGCCAGACCTCAGGGGGCCTTGGCAACTAATGAAAAACTGTTTTTT

clone size: -
D gene: TRBD1
J gene: TRBJ1-2
V gene: TRBV5-4
CDR3 protein: CASSLGTGGIDGYTF
CDR3 DNA: TGTGCCAGCAGCTTGGGGACAGGGGGCATCGATGGCTACACCTTC

clone size: -
D gene: TRBD1
J gene: TRBJ1-6
V gene: TRBV10-3
CDR3 protein: CAISPGTGDNSPLHF
CDR3 DNA: TGTGCCATCAGCCCCGGGACAGGGGATAATTCACCCCTCCACTTT

clone size: -
D gene: -
J gene: TRBJ1-6
V gene: TRBV7-9
CDR3 protein: CASSLDSNSPLHF
CDR3 DNA: TGTGCCAGCAGCCTGGACAGTAATTCACCCCTCCACTTT

clone size: -
D gene: TRBD1
J gene: TRBJ2-3
V gene: TRBV4-1
CDR3 protein: CASSQGGTGVRSTDTQYF
CDR3 DNA: TGCGCCAGCAGCCAAGGGGGGACAGGGGTTCGTAGCACAGATACGCAGTATTTT

clone size: -
D gene: -
J gene: TRBJ2-7
V gene: TRBV3-1/TRBV3-2
CDR3 protein: CASSQGSGTTWEQYF
CDR3 DNA: TGTGCCAGCAGCCAGGGCTCAGGGACAACGTGGGAGCAGTACTTC

clone size: -
D gene: -
J gene: TRBJ1-2
V gene: TRBV5-1
CDR3 protein: CASSLVGEGYTF
CDR3 DNA: TGCGCCAGCAGCTTGGTTGGGGAAGGCTACACCTTC